This T cell receptor beta chain was obtained from a study of T cell responses to AZD1222 COVID-19 vaccine (dated by TCRdb to the early 2020s). Context from the whole study: TCR sequencing was performed for fewer than 250 trial participants, of whom around 200 were given two doses of AZD1222 and some 26 were given two doses of MenACWY control vaccine. Trial participants were enrolled by age into subgroups of 18-55, 56-69 and 70-plus years, and around 150, 28 and 57 TCR-sequenced participants, respectively, were included in these subgroups.

The meaning of the sample's time point label: about 28 days (+/-7) after the second vaccine dose. AZD1222 recipients with second doses at about 4 weeks or about 12 weeks were pooled, because spike-specific TCR depth and breadth did not differ between schedules. The vaccinee samples were drawn from two UK trials, COV001 and COV002, one of which was a single-blind randomized controlled phase 2/3 trial testing AZD1222 (ChAdOx1 nCoV-19) in healthy adults. For TCRbeta chain sequencing, PBMC samples from trial participants were taken at day 0 and at day 28 after the second dose. Study-wide findings and limitations: Spike-specific TCR breadth and depth rose significantly after two AZD1222 doses compared with day 0 and with MenACWY recipients. Because no samples from the day 14 peak response were available, repertoires could be characterized only after the peak T cell response. The vaccine-associated CD4 TCRs covered the entire spike protein, and the dominant responses fell in regions 160-218 and 743-854. Epitopes outside the regions mutated in the B.1.351 and B.1.1.7 variants were reportedly recognized by nearly half of the unique spike-specific TCRs. Participants were mostly white British and included more females than males, and it was suggested by the authors that clonal diversity may have been underestimated. Only a handful of AZD1222 recipients were SARS-CoV-2 seropositive at baseline, limiting conclusions about previously exposed vaccinees. The 56-69-year group was small, and its depth increase did not reach significance, likely because of low power.

Of note for this clone: Its cognate antigen has yet to be identified. No base qualities exist here, and no much larger clone lies one base off it.

The CDR3 regions of human TCRbeta chains were analyzed by immunosequencing. In the paper's pipeline: Repertoire TCRs were matched against a reference library of SARS-CoV-2-specific TCRs generated with the MIRA antigen-specificity platform. Breadth was defined as the fraction of unique TCRs that were SARS-CoV-2-associated. Depth was defined as the fraction of total T cells that were SARS-CoV-2-associated. Using the MIRA data, each spike-specific TCR was assigned both to the spike region to which the TCR was reactive and to a CD4 or CD8 class. Log10-transformed breadth and depth values were compared by one-way ANOVA with Sidak's multiple comparisons tests. Here the immuneACCESS table is served through TCRdb, limited to in-frame sequences with V and J called. Missing clones are a known gap in these copies; in checked studies unresolved V genes cover under half, and the rest lacks a known reason. D and trimming come from the DNA, and the V and J calls and clone size come from that table. This sample holds 180,000 or so clones; approximately 93% were observed only once. The top ten hold approximately 1.8% of the sample.

V drops 2 bases and J drops 4 bases, leaving 15 bases in between. From the cysteine up to the phenylalanine, the CDR3 has a length of 15 residues. Only CDR3 DNA remains: 45 bases, in frame from the first base. CDR1 is given as SGHRS and CDR2 as YFSETQ, both from the germline V gene. The sample consisted of peripheral blood, taken 28 days after the second AZD1222 dose. The source is an adult who received the AZD1222 COVID-19 vaccine. Rearrangement joined TRBV5-1 to TRBJ1-2; 5 matching bases give a weak D call of TRBD1. The CDR3 region: CASSLGDRGTYGYTF. The bases read TGCGCCAGCAGCTTAGGGGACCGAGGGACCTATGGCTACACCTTC.